This TCR beta chain was documented in a study of early T cells in non-severe SARS-CoV-2 infection. In TCRdb, the 5' RACE reads were re-called with MiXCR into one record per CDR3 protein. Of 50,000 or so distinct CDR3 sequences in the sample, 15% were seen once. This clonotype has more than one count but fewer than ten. This CDR3 region has 13 residues. Looked up from germline, CDR1 is DFQATT and CDR2 is SNEGSKA (reference sequence). Trimming pared 0 bases from V and 3 bases from J, leaving 6 bases between. The chain is built from TRBV20-1 and TRBJ2-1; D gene ambiguous. Sequences were derived from whole blood, sampled at baseline. The receptor comes from an adult who was a healthcare worker with PCR-confirmed SARS-CoV-2 infection or an uninfected control (not recorded which). The DNA for the CDR3 is TGCAGTGCTAGAGATGCACTCTACAATGAGCAGTTCTTC. Translated, it gives CSARDALYNEQFF.